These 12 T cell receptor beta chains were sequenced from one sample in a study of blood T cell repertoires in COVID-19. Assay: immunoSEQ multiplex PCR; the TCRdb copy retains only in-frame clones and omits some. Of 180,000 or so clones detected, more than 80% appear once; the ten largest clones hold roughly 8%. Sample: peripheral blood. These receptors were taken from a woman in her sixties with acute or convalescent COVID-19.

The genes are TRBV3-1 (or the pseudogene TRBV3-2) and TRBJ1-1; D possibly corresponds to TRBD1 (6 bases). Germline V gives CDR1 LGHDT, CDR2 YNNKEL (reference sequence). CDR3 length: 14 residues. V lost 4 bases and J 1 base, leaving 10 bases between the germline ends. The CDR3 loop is CASSLPGANTEAFF. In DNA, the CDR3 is TGTGCCAGCAGCCTCCCAGGGGCGAACACTGAAGCTTTCTTT.

The CDR3 bases are TGTGCCAGCAGTTCGGACAGATACAATGAGCAGTTCTTC. It translates to CASSSDRYNEQFF. This chain uses TRBV27 with TRBJ2-1, with a weak D call TRBD1 (6 bases). The germline CDR1 and CDR2 sequences are MNHEY and SMNVEV (reference sequence). The V end lost 4 bases, the J end lost 4 bases, and 8 bases lay between the germline ends. This CDR3 has 13 residues.

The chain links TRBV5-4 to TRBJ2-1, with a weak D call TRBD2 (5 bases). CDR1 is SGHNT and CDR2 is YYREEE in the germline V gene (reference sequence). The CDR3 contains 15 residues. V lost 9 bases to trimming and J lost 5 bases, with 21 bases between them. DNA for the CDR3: TGTGCCACCCACGTTAGGAGCGGCCTCAACAATGAGCAGTTCTTC. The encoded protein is CATHVRSGLNNEQFF.

CDR3 in DNA: TGCGCCAGCAGCTTGGTGGCACGGAGCGGGAGCGTCGAGCAGTACTTC. Protein product: CASSLVARSGSVEQYF. The chain couples TRBV5-1 to TRBJ2-7; 8 positions match TRBD2. Germline CDR1 and CDR2: SGHRS and YFSETQ. The CDR3 has 16 amino acids. The J segment lost 6 bases and the V segment lost 0 bases, leaving 11 bases of the junction unmatched.

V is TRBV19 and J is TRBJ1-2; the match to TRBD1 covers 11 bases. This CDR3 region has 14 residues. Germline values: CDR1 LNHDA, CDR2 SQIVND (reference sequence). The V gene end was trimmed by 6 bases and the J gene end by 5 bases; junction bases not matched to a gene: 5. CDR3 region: CASRPGQGAYGYTF. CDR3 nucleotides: TGTGCCAGTAGACCAGGACAGGGGGCTTATGGCTACACCTTC. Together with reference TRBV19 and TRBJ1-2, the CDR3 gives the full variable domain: DGGITQSPKYLFRKEGQNVTLSCEQNLNHDAMYWYRQDPGQGLRLIYYSQIVNDFQKGDIAEGYSVSREKKESFPLTVTSAQKNPTAFYLCASRPGQGAYGYTFGSGTRLTVV.

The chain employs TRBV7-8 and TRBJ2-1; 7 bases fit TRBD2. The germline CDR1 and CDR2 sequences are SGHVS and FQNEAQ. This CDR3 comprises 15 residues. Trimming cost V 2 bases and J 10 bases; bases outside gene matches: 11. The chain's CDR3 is CASSLREGPVGEQFF. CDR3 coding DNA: TGTGCCAGCAGCTTAAGGGAGGGCCCGGTAGGAGAGCAGTTCTTC. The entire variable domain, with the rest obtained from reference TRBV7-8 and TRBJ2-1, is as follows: GAGVSQSPRYKVAKRGQDVALRCDPISGHVSLFWYQQALGQGPEFLTYFQNEAQLDKSGLPSDRFFAERPEGSVSTLKIQRTQQEDSAVYLCASSLREGPVGEQFFGPGTRLTVL.

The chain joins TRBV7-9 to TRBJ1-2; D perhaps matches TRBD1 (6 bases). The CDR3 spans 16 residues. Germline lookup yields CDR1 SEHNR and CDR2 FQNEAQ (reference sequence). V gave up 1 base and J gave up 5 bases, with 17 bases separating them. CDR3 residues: CASSLEGGGELYGYTF. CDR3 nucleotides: TGTGCCAGCAGCTTAGAAGGGGGAGGGGAGTTATATGGCTACACCTTC.

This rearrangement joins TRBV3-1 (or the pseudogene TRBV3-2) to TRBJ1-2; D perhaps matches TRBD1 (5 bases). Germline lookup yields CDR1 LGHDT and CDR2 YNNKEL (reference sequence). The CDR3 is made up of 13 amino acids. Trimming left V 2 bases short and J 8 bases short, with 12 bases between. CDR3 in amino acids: CASSQLQDRGYTF. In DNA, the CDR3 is TGTGCCAGCAGCCAACTACAGGATAGGGGCTACACCTTC.

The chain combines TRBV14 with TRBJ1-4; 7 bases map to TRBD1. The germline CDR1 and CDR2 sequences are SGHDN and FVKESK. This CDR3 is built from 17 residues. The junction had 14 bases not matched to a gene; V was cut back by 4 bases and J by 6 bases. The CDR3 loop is CASSRGRTTGTHEKLFF. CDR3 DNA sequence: TGTGCCAGCAGCCGAGGGCGCACGACAGGGACCCATGAAAAACTGTTTTTT.

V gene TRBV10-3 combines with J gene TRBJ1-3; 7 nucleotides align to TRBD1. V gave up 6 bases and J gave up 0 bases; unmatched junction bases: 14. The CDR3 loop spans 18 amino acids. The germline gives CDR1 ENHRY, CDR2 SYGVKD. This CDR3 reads CAIRGLSGTASSGNTIYF. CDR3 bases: TGTGCCATCAGGGGGCTTTCCGGGACAGCGAGCTCTGGAAACACCATATATTTT.

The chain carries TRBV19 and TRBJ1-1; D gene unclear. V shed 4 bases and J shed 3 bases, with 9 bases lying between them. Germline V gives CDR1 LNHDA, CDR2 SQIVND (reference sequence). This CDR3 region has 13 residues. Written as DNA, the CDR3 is TGTGCCAGTAGTACCCCGGACTACACTGAAGCTTTCTTT. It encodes CASSTPDYTEAFF.

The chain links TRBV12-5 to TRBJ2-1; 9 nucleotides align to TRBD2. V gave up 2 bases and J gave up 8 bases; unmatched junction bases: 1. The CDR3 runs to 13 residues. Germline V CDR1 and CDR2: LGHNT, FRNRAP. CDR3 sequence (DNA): TGTGCTAGTGGTTTGACTAGCGGGTATGAGCAGTTCTTC. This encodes CASGLTSGYEQFF.